These T cell receptor beta chains were read from a single sample in a study of T cell responses to AZD1222 COVID-19 vaccine. The table came from immunoSEQ multiplex PCR; TCRdb's copy has only in-frame clones and leaves some out. The sample lists approximately 170,000 clones; 88% were seen once. The sequencing here drew on peripheral blood, taken 28 days after the second AZD1222 dose. The source of these receptors is an adult who received the AZD1222 COVID-19 vaccine. CDR3s include the opening cysteine and the closing phenylalanine or tryptophan. The order of the fields is clone size, J gene, V gene, D gene, CDR3 DNA, CDR3 protein. The D gene is left open where the match is weak. Clone size is stated in some rows and not others, as once, few, many or a class when expanded.

- | TRBJ2-2 | TRBV19 | - | TGTGCCAGTAGTATAGGACAGGGAGGCACCGGGGAGCTGTTTTTT | CASSIGQGGTGELFF
- | TRBJ1-1 | TRBV7-8 | - | TGTGCCAGCAGCTTAGTGGTAGGGAACACTGAAGCTTTCTTT | CASSLVVGNTEAFF
- | TRBJ1-1 | TRBV29-1 | - | TGCAGCGTTGATGAGTCAGGACGTAGGAACACTGAAGCTTTCTTT | CSVDESGRRNTEAFF
- | TRBJ2-7 | TRBV18 | TRBD2 | TGTGCCAGCTCACCACGGACTAGCGGTACTCTTAGCTCCTACGAGCAGTACTTC | CASSPRTSGTLSSYEQYF
- | TRBJ2-1 | TRBV5-1 | - | TGCGCCAGCAGCTTGGGCTCCGAGGGTGAGCAGTTCTTC | CASSLGSEGEQFF
- | TRBJ1-2 | TRBV29-1 | - | TGCAGCGTACCGGGCCTCATTGGCTATGGCTACACCTTC | CSVPGLIGYGYTF
- | TRBJ1-1 | TRBV30 | - | TGTGCCTGCGATTCAGGTGGGAACACTGAAGCTTTCTTT | CACDSGGNTEAFF
- | TRBJ1-1 | TRBV7-9 | TRBD1 | TGTGCCAGCAGCTTTTCACAGGGGGAGATAGCTTTCTTT | CASSFSQGEIAFF
- | TRBJ2-7 | TRBV18 | - | TGTGCCAGCTCACCACCGGGCGGGGCTACCTACGAGCAGTACTTC | CASSPPGGATYEQYF
- | TRBJ1-2 | TRBV15 | - | TGTGCCACCAGCAGAGATGGGCAGGGCGGCTACACCTTC | CATSRDGQGGYTF
few | TRBJ2-7 | TRBV9 | TRBD1 | TGTGCCAGCAGCACCCGGGACAGCCTAGGATCCTACGAGCAGTACTTC | CASSTRDSLGSYEQYF
- | TRBJ1-2 | TRBV28 | - | TGTGCCAGCAGTTTACTCTCCTATGGCTACACCTTC | CASSLLSYGYTF
few | TRBJ1-2 | TRBV7-2 | TRBD1 | TGTGCCAGCAGCCGGACAGGGCCCTATGGCTACACCTTC | CASSRTGPYGYTF
- | TRBJ1-3 | TRBV3-1/TRBV3-2 | - | TGTGCCAGCAGCCTACCTCAGGGATCTGGAAACACCATATATTTT | CASSLPQGSGNTIYF
- | TRBJ2-3 | TRBV6-2/TRBV6-3 | - | TGTGCCAGCAGTTGGGACGGAGAAAGCACAGATACGCAGTATTTT | CASSWDGESTDTQYF
- | TRBJ2-5 | TRBV11-2 | - | TGTGCCAGCAGCTTATGGGACGGAACGAGAGAGACCCAGTACTTC | CASSLWDGTRETQYF
- | TRBJ1-2 | TRBV6-5 | - | TGTGCCAATAACGGGGATTATGGCTACACCTTC | CANNGDYGYTF
- | TRBJ2-2 | TRBV19 | - | TGTGCCAGCCGAGAGGACGGAAGCACCGGGGAGCTGTTTTTT | CASREDGSTGELFF
- | TRBJ2-5 | TRBV5-4 | TRBD2 | TGTGCCAGCAGCGTCCCACTAGCGGGGAACCAAGAGACCCAGTACTTC | CASSVPLAGNQETQYF
once | TRBJ1-2 | TRBV4-1 | - | TGCGCCAGCAGCCACAAAACAGAGGGCTATGGCTACACCTTC | CASSHKTEGYGYTF
- | TRBJ2-6 | TRBV9 | TRBD2 | TGTGCCAGCAGCGTAGCCCTAGCGGGGAACTCTGGGGCCAACGTCCTGACTTTC | CASSVALAGNSGANVLTF
- | TRBJ1-2 | TRBV9 | - | TGTGCCAGCAGCGTAGTTCCGCATGAAGGCTACACCTTC | CASSVVPHEGYTF
once | TRBJ2-5 | TRBV2 | - | TGTGCCAGCAGGGCCGGGGCCAGGGAGACCCAGTACTTC | CASRAGARETQYF
few | TRBJ1-5 | TRBV9 | - | TGTGCCAGCAGCGCCTCAGGGTCGGAGGACAATCAGCCCCAGCATTTT | CASSASGSEDNQPQHF
few | TRBJ2-7 | TRBV24-1 | TRBD2 | TGTGCCCCATCTGGACTAGCGGACTACGAGCAGTACTTC | CAPSGLADYEQYF
- | TRBJ2-5 | TRBV4-1 | TRBD2 | TGCGCCAGCAGCGACCGGACTAGCGGGGGCCGATTTAAAGAGACCCAGTACTTC | CASSDRTSGGRFKETQYF
- | TRBJ2-7 | TRBV29-1 | TRBD1 | TGCAGCGTTGAAAAGGGGACAGGGGGTACGTACGAGCAGTACTTC | CSVEKGTGGTYEQYF
- | TRBJ1-4 | TRBV28 | - | TGTGCCAGCGGGTCCGGTAATGAAAAACTGTTTTTT | CASGSGNEKLFF
- | TRBJ2-2 | TRBV14 | - | TGTGCCAGCAGCCAAGTACAGGGAGGCACCGGGGAGCTGTTTTTT | CASSQVQGGTGELFF
- | TRBJ2-1 | TRBV6-5 | TRBD2 | TGTGCCAGCCTAGGGACTAGCGGGGGTTCTGAGCAGTTCTTC | CASLGTSGGSEQFF
- | TRBJ2-3 | TRBV5-5 | - | TGTGCCAGCAGCATCGACCCTCATGGCGGGCAGTATTTT | CASSIDPHGGQYF
- | TRBJ1-3 | TRBV30 | - | TGTGCCTGGAGCACCTCTGGAAACACCATATATTTT | CAWSTSGNTIYF
- | TRBJ1-2 | TRBV5-1 | TRBD1 | TGCGCCAGCAGCCCGGGACAGGCACTCTATGGCTACACCTTC | CASSPGQALYGYTF
- | TRBJ2-1 | TRBV27 | - | TGTGCCAGCAGTTTCCGACAGCCTGCCTACAATGAGCAGTTCTTC | CASSFRQPAYNEQFF
- | TRBJ2-5 | TRBV9 | TRBD2 | TGTGCCAGCAGCCTACCGGGACTAGGTTCAGAGACCCAGTACTTC | CASSLPGLGSETQYF
- | TRBJ2-3 | TRBV5-1 | TRBD1 | TGCGCCAGCAGCTTGGGGACAGGGGACACAGATACGCAGTATTTT | CASSLGTGDTDTQYF
once | TRBJ1-1 | TRBV3-1/TRBV3-2 | - | TGTGCCAGCAGCCAAGTAGGGCGAGGCACTGAAGCTTTCTTT | CASSQVGRGTEAFF
once | TRBJ1-5 | TRBV30 | TRBD1 | TGTGCCTGGAGTTCGGACAGGGGCGATCAGCCCCAGCATTTT | CAWSSDRGDQPQHF
- | TRBJ2-2 | TRBV11-2 | TRBD1 | TGTGCCAGCAGCTCGACAGGGGCAAATACCACCGGGGAGCTGTTTTTT | CASSSTGANTTGELFF
once | TRBJ2-1 | TRBV1 | - | TGCACCAGCAGCCAAGAAGTTAGGGGGCTAGCGGGGGGACTCTACAATGAGCAGTTCTTC | CTSSQEVRGLAGGLYNEQFF
- | TRBJ1-6 | TRBV7-8 | TRBD1 | TGTGCCAGCAGCTCCCGGGACAGGGGAAATTCACCCCTCCACTTT | CASSSRDRGNSPLHF
- | TRBJ2-5 | TRBV7-7 | TRBD1 | TGTGCCAGCAGCTTGGGGTTAGGGGGCTCAGAGACCCAGTACTTC | CASSLGLGGSETQYF
- | TRBJ2-5 | TRBV6-5 | TRBD2 | TGTGCCAGCAGTTACTCCTCCCTAGCGGGGGAAGAGACCCAGTACTTC | CASSYSSLAGEETQYF
- | TRBJ2-5 | TRBV6-6 | - | TGTGCCAGCAGTTACGCTGTTCAAGAGACCCAGTACTTC | CASSYAVQETQYF
- | TRBJ1-6 | TRBV28 | - | TGTGCCAGCGCCTCGGGGAATTCACCCCTCCACTTT | CASASGNSPLHF
- | TRBJ2-3 | TRBV7-2 | - | TGTGCCAGCAGCCTGTCCCCTCAGGTTTTCACAGATACGCAGTATTTT | CASSLSPQVFTDTQYF
- | TRBJ2-1 | TRBV29-1 | - | TGCAGCGTCGCACTACAGGGTAACACCTACAATGAGCAGTTCTTC | CSVALQGNTYNEQFF
few | TRBJ1-5 | TRBV6-4 | - | TGTGCCAGCAGTGACTCCCTATGCGTACAGAGCTGTAGCAATCAGCCCCAGCATTTT | CASSDSLCVQSCSNQPQHF
- | TRBJ1-1 | TRBV7-2 | - | TGTGCCAGCAGCTTATGGAGAGGGCGTGAAACTGAAGCTTTCTTT | CASSLWRGRETEAFF